A single T cell receptor (beta chain) is shown here with its context. This sample was included in a study of CD8 T cells in Susac syndrome. Reverse transcription of roughly 0.45 to 1 ug RNA used random hexamers. The method of amplification for TCR beta CDR3 was immunoSEQ multiplex PCR, covering 54 Vbeta and 13 Jbeta. TCRdb re-called the immunoSEQ multiplex PCR reads with MiXCR, one entry per CDR3 protein. Found here are a few hundred thousand distinct CDR3 sequences, approximately 84% of them singletons; the top ten hold approximately 0.11%. The CDR3 has 15 residues. V was clipped by 6 bases and J by 7 bases, with 18 bases between them. Germline CDR1 and CDR2: SNHLY and FYNNEI. The sequenced target, TCR beta, came from blood CD8+ and CD4+ T cells.

The chain recombines TRBV2 with TRBJ1-4, with D perhaps matching TRBD1 (5 bases). The clonotype was recovered from a human donor with multiple sclerosis. The sample consisted of CD8+ T cells from PBMCs. The CDR3 reads CASRAGKASLEKLFF. The CDR3 nucleotides are TGTGCCAGCAGGGCAGGGAAAGCGAGCCTTGAAAAACTGTTTTTT. The full variable domain, its missing parts supplied by reference TRBV2 and TRBJ1-4, is EPEVTQTPSHQVTQMGQEVILRCVPISNHLYFYWYRQILGQKVEFLVSFYNNEISEKSEIFDDQFSVERPDGSNFTLKIRSTKLEDSAMYFCASRAGKASLEKLFFGSGTQLSVL.